This entry is about one T cell receptor (beta chain). The antigen is undetermined. The sample originates from a study of identifying expanded T cells in peripheral blood. Study-wide findings and caveats: Clone count variance between roughly 2-week samples rose with total template count. About 1.3 clones differed between technical replicates, versus approximately 16 and 19 over time.

The ends lost 5 bases at V and 4 bases at J; junction bases unmatched: 2. Germline V gene data show CDR1 as SGHRS and CDR2 as YFSETQ. CDR3 size: 12 residues. Collection occurred without any documented infections or immune events in donors. Clones were sequenced by immunoSEQ multiplex PCR, and TCRdb holds only the in-frame ones, with some missing. The table records about 97,000 clones, around 88% of them present only once. The chain couples TRBV5-1 to TRBJ2-7, with 8 positions matching TRBD1. The sequencing sample was made of blood. The receptor's source is a person aged 18 to 70 in good health. The CDR3 loop is CASSHRGYEQYF. In DNA form, the CDR3 reads TGCGCCAGCAGTCACAGGGGGTACGAGCAGTACTTC.